This T cell receptor (beta chain) was captured by sequencing in a study of read filtering for tumor transcriptome and immune sequencing. Study-wide context: DNase treatment preceded whole-transcriptome library preparation.

This clonotype has a count of ten or more. Its antigen is unidentified. Because the CDR3's place on the DNA is in doubt, the DNA is left out and the CDR3 is given as listed by TCRdb. At the time of active disease, bone marrow was collected from every patient. General study results and limits: IR-seq and RNA-seq agreed better without single-read clonotypes.

This library used around 0.4 ug RNA and molecular barcoded adaptors spanning alpha/delta and beta/gamma chains. One entry per CDR3 protein results from TCRdb running MiXCR on the reads. The sample contains 93,000 or so distinct CDR3 sequences, 20% to 25% of which appear only once. Sample: a population of CD138-negative cells sorted from bone marrow. The sequence derives from a donor older than 35 with multiple myeloma.

The CDR3 loop is CASSSSGGSGELFF. V gene TRBV12-3 or TRBV12-4 combines with J gene TRBJ2-2; the table's TRBD1 call for D was not verified on the DNA. 14 amino acids form the CDR3, both terminal residues included.